This TCR beta chain was sequenced during a study of blood T cell repertoires in COVID-19. From germline, CDR1 is SNHLY and CDR2 FYNNEI. The CDR3 has 14 residues. Trimming cost V 2 bases and J 4 bases, with 11 bases left between them. TCRdb keeps only in-frame clones here, not all; method: immunoSEQ multiplex PCR. The table shows under 80,000 clones, with about 86% occurring only once. Details on this clone: This same CDR3 is encoded by further DNA sequences in the sample.

Sequencing input: peripheral blood. The TCR comes from a man older than 75 in a cohort sampled during active COVID-19. V is TRBV2 and J is TRBJ2-5, with a tentative D call TRBD1 (7 bases). Written as DNA, the CDR3 is TGTGCCAGCAGTGAAAGGCAGGGGGGAGAGACCCAGTACTTC. Amino acid sequence: CASSERQGGETQYF.